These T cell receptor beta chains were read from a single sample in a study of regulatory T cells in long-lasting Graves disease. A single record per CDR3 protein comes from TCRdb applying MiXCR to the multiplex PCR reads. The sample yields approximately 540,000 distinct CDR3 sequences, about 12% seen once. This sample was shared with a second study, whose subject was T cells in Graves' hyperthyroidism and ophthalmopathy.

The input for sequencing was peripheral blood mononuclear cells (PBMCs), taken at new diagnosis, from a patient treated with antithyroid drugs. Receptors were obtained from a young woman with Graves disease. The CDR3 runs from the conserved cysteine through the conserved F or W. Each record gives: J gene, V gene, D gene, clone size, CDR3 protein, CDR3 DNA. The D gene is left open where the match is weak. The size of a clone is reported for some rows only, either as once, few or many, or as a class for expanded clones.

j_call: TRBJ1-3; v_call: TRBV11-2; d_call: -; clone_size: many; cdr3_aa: CASSLEGGNTIYF; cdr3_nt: TGTGCCAGCAGCTTAGAGGGGGGAAACACCATATATTTT
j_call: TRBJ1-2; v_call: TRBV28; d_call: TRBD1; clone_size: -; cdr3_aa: CASSGTDYGYTF; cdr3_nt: TGTGCCAGCAGCGGGACAGACTATGGCTACACCTTC
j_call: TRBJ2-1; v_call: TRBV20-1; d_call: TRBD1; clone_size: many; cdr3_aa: CSAREVQGVVPYNEQFF; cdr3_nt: TGCAGTGCTAGAGAAGTTCAGGGGGTCGTACCCTACAATGAGCAGTTCTTC
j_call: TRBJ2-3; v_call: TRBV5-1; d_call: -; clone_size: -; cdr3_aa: CASSPLPGHLTDTQYF; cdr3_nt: TGCGCCAGCAGCCCTCTGCCGGGACACCTCACAGATACGCAGTATTTT
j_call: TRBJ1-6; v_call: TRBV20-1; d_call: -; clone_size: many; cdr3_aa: CSARDGMTHSPLHF; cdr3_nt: TGCAGTGCTAGAGATGGGATGACACATTCACCCCTCCACTTT
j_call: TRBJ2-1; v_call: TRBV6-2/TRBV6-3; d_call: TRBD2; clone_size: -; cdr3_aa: CASSVLTSVIYNEQFF; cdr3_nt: TGTGCCAGCAGTGTATTGACTAGCGTAATTTACAATGAGCAGTTCTTC
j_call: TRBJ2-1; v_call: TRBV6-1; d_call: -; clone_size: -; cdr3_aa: CASTLLGPSYNEQFF; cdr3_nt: TGTGCCAGCACCCTACTCGGTCCTTCCTACAATGAGCAGTTCTTC
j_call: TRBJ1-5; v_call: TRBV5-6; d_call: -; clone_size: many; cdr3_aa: CASSYWAQPQHF; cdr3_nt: TGTGCCAGCAGCTACTGGGCTCAGCCCCAGCATTTT
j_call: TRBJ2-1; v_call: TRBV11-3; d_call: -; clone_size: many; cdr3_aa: CASSHSGKRSYNEQFF; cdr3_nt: TGTGCCAGCAGCCATAGCGGAAAACGCTCCTACAATGAGCAGTTCTTC
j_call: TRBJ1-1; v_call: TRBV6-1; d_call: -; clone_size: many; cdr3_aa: CASSEDGFTEAFF; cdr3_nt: TGTGCCAGCAGTGAGGACGGATTCACTGAAGCTTTCTTT
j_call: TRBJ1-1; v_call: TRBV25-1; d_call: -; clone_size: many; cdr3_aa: CASSEWIAEIPYEAFF; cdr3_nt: TGTGCCAGCAGTGAATGGATCGCGGAGATACCCTATGAAGCTTTCTTT
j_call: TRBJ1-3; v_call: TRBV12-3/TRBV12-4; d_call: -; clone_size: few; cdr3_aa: CASSAQSGNTIYF; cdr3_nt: TGTGCCAGCAGTGCCCAGTCTGGAAACACCATATATTTT
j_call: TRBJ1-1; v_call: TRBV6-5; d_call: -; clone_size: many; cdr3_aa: CASSYAPRSSLSF; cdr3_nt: TGTGCCAGCAGTTACGCCCCTCGCTCCTCACTATCTTTT
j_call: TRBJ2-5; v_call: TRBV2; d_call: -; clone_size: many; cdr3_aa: CASSVGGFETQYF; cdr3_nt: TGTGCCAGCAGTGTAGGGGGATTCGAGACCCAGTACTTC
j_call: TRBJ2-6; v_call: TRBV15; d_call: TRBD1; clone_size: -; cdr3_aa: CATSSGQGGANVLTF; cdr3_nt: TGTGCCACCAGCAGTGGACAGGGTGGGGCCAACGTCCTGACTTTC
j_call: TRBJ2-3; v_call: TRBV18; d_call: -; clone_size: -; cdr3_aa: CASSGLTSTDTQYF; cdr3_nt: TGTGCCAGCTCTGGACTGACTAGCACAGATACGCAGTATTTT
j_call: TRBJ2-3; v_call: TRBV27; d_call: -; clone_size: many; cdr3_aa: CASSLGPRVGATDTQYF; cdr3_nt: TGTGCCAGCAGTCTGGGCCCGCGGGTAGGGGCCACAGATACGCAGTATTTT
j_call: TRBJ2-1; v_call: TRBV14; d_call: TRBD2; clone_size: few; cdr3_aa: CASSYHPGLGHYNEQFF; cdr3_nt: TGTGCCAGCAGCTATCACCCGGGACTAGGACACTACAATGAGCAGTTCTTC
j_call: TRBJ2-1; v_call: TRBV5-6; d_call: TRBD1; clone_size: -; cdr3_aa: CASSSGTGYHEQFF; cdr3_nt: TGTGCCAGCAGCTCCGGGACAGGGTATCATGAGCAGTTCTTC
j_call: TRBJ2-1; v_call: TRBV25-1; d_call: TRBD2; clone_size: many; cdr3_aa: CASGEGRSYNEQFF; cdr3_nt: TGTGCCAGCGGGGAGGGCCGGTCCTACAATGAGCAGTTCTTC
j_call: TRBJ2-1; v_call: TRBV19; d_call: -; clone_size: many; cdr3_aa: CASRSSWGGYNEQFF; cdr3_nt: TGTGCCAGTAGGAGTTCCTGGGGCGGTTACAATGAGCAGTTCTTC
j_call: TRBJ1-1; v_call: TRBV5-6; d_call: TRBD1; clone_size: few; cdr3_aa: CASSRPTGGIGAFF; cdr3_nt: TGTGCCAGCAGCCGGCCGACAGGGGGGATTGGGGCTTTCTTT
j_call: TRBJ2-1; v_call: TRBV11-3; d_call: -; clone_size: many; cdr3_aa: CASSLDNEQFF; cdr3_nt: TGTGCCAGCAGCTTGGATAACGAGCAGTTCTTC
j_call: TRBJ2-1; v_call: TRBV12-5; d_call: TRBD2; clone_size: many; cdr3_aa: CASAKTSVDNEQFF; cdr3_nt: TGTGCTAGTGCGAAGACTAGCGTTGACAATGAGCAGTTCTTC
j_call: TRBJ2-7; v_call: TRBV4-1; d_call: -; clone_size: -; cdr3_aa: CASSQLVMTYEQYF; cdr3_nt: TGCGCCAGCAGCCAATTGGTCATGACCTACGAGCAGTACTTC
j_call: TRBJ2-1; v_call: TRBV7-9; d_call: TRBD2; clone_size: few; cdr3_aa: CASSLKPTTSGSRNEQFF; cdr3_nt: TGTGCCAGCAGCTTGAAACCTACTACTAGCGGGAGCCGCAATGAGCAGTTCTTC
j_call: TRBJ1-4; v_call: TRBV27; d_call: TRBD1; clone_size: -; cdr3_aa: CASSLVPGQGHEKLFF; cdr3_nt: TGTGCCAGCAGTTTAGTCCCGGGACAGGGCCATGAAAAACTGTTTTTT
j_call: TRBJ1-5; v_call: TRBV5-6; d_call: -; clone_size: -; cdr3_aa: CASSLSRTADSNQPQHF; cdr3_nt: TGTGCCAGCAGCTTGTCACGGACAGCAGATAGCAATCAGCCCCAGCATTTT
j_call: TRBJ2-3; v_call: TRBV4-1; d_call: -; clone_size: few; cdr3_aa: CASSQIPSSTDTQYF; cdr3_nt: TGCGCCAGCAGCCAAATTCCCAGCAGCACAGATACGCAGTATTTT
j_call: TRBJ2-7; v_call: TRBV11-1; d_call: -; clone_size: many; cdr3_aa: CASSFAVGQTYEQYF; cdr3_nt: TGTGCCAGCAGCTTCGCGGTGGGGCAGACCTACGAGCAGTACTTC
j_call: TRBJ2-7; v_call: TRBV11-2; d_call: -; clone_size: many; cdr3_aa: CASSLTDRNYEQYF; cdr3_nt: TGTGCCAGCAGCTTGACCGACAGGAACTACGAGCAGTACTTC
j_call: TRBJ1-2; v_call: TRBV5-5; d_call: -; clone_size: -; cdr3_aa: CASSPGEPGVYYGYTF; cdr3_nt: TGTGCCAGCAGCCCCGGGGAGCCTGGGGTTTACTATGGCTACACCTTC
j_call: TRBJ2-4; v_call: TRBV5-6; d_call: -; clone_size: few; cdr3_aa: CASSRYSPSAKNIQYF; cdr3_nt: TGTGCCAGCAGCCGATACAGTCCTTCAGCCAAAAACATTCAGTACTTC
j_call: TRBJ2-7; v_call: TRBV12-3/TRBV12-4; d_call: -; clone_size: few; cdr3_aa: CASSLGHQEQYF; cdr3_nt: TGTGCCAGCAGTTTAGGACACCAAGAGCAGTACTTC
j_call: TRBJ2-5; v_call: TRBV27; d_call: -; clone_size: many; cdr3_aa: CASSFGGLGETQYF; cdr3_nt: TGTGCCAGCAGTTTCGGGGGGCTTGGAGAGACCCAGTACTTC
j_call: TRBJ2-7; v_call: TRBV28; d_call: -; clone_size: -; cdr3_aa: CASSPGGWEDGYEQYF; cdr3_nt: TGTGCCAGCAGTCCTGGGGGGTGGGAGGACGGCTACGAGCAGTACTTC
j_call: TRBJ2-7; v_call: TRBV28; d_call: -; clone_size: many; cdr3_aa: CASSPAGDSYEQYF; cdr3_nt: TGTGCCAGCAGTCCCGCCGGTGATTCCTACGAGCAGTACTTC
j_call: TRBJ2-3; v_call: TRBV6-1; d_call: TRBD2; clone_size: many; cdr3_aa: CASSLPGLAASTDTQYF; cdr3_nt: TGTGCCAGCAGTCTACCCGGACTAGCGGCTAGCACAGATACGCAGTATTTT
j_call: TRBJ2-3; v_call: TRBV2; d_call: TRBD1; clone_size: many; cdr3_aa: CASRRRTGSGTDTQYF; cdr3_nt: TGTGCCAGCAGGCGTAGGACAGGGAGTGGCACAGATACGCAGTATTTT
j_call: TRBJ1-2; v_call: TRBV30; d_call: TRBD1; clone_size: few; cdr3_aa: CAWSRGLNYGYTF; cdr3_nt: TGTGCCTGGAGTAGGGGGCTTAACTATGGCTACACCTTC
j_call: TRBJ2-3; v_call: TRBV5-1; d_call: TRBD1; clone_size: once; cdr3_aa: CTSSLGQVSDTQYF; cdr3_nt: TGCACCAGCAGCTTAGGACAGGTTTCCGATACGCAGTATTTT
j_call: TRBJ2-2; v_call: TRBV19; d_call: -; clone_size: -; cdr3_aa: CASSTHSMWGAGTGELFF; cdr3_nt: TGTGCCAGTAGTACCCATTCAATGTGGGGGGCTGGCACCGGGGAGCTGTTTTTT
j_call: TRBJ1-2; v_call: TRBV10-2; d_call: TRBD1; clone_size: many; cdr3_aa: CASSTDRGSRYTF; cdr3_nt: TGCGCCAGCAGTACCGACAGGGGGTCGCGCTACACCTTC
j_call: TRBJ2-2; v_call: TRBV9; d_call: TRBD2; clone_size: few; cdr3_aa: CASSPRTSGNTGELFF; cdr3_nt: TGTGCCAGCAGCCCACGGACTAGCGGGAACACCGGGGAGCTGTTTTTT
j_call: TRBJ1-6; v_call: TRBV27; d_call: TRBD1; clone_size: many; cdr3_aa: CASSTGQGNSPLHF; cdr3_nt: TGTGCCAGCAGTACGGGACAGGGGAATTCACCCCTCCACTTT
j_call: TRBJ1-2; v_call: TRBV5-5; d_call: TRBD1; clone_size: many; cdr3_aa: CASSPDRGRGYTF; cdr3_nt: TGTGCCAGCAGTCCAGACAGGGGACGGGGCTACACCTTC
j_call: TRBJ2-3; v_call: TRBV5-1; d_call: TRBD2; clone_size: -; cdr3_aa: CASSWSGSDTQYF; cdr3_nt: TGCGCCAGCAGCTGGAGCGGGAGTGATACGCAGTATTTT